This T cell receptor beta chain was sequenced during a study of shared T cell receptors in the human thymus (dated by TCRdb to about 2021). The study in broad terms: The study examined how self-reactive, shared T-cell receptor alpha chains are generated in the human thymus.

This clone was counted only a few times. Its binding antigen is unknown. No clone much larger than this one lies a single base away; base qualities are absent. From the cysteine up to the phenylalanine, the CDR3 has a length of 13 residues. Just CDR3 DNA is preserved here, 39 bases in frame from base 1. The germline ends are 8 bases apart after V is trimmed by 1 base and J by 7 bases. Sequences SNHLY (CDR1) and FYNNEI (CDR2) are obtained from the germline V gene. The method behind the library was the immunoSEQ multiplex PCR assay. Here the immuneACCESS table is served through TCRdb, limited to in-frame sequences with V and J called. Missing clones are a known gap in these copies; in checked studies unresolved V genes cover under half, and the rest lacks a known reason. The sample yields some 640,000 clones; around 87% were counted once. Over 0.008% of the sample comes from the top ten. The same data also went into a second study, on human thymus T cells. The second study also describes: The donors were immunologically healthy infants in Finland who had open corrective cardiac surgery for congenital heart defects. Thymus tissue was collected as surgical resects that were removed during corrective cardiac surgery. Biased V and J gene segment usage appeared to be present in both thymic and peripheral blood repertoires. Highly overlapping thymic TCR repertoires among unrelated individuals were reported in the related research. The study used fewer than ten infant thymus samples plus four related peripheral blood samples to characterize TCR alpha and beta repertoires. The cohort included 5 or 6 male and two female infants, with donor ages spanning 7 to 244 days. Thymocytes were freed from the tissue by mechanical means and kept at -70 degrees C as pellets of roughly 9.5-31 million cells. A QIAsymphony instrument was used to extract genomic DNA from frozen cell pellets. Using the immunoSEQ multiplex PCR assay, the TCRB and TCRAD loci were amplified from a standardized quantity of quality-controlled genomic DNA. The amplicons spanned the V(D)J region and were long enough to cover the CDR3 and allow V and J genes to be identified. The commercial immunoSEQ service was used to sequence amplicons on an Illumina platform. Primer bias and sequencing errors were corrected as previously described, and TCRAD and TCRB definitions were based on the IMGT database. immunoSEQ Analyzer 3.0 and VDJTools were used for repertoire analysis, which covered basic statistics, V/J segment usage, diversity estimates, rarefaction and pairwise overlap. To estimate diversity, the Chao1, ChaoE, Efron-Thisted, Shannon and inverse Simpson indices were applied, and diversity was also estimated on datasets down-sampled to the smallest sample. Repertoire overlap used strict matching of CDR3 nucleotide sequence, V gene and J gene, with Jaccard-based multidimensional scaling clustering. On average, thymus samples gave 750,000 to 950,000 unique TCRB clonotypes, whereas blood samples gave roughly 80,000.

The sample taken for sequencing was thymocytes. The V gene is TRBV2 and the J gene is TRBJ1-5; D gene: possibly TRBD1, on 6 matching bases. The receptor comes from a boy younger than two with a congenital heart defect. Donor details come from another sample of the same person, matched by shared clones. DNA sequence: TGTGCCAGCAGTGAAGAGGGGGTCCAGCCCCAGCATTTT. Translated, it gives CASSEEGVQPQHF.